The 10 T cell receptor beta chains below come from one sample, sequenced in a study of shared clonotypes between healthy human individuals. Only in-frame clones appear in the TCRdb table, and some are missing; sequencing was by immunoSEQ multiplex PCR. The sample comprises 2 million to 2.5 million clones, roughly 95% of which are singletons, and roughly 0.13% rests with the top ten. Sample: naive CD4+ T cells sorted from blood. This sample's subset: CD45RA+ positively selected. The receptors derive from a man between 18 and 35 years old in good health.

V and J are TRBV11-2 and TRBJ2-1; 8 bases align to TRBD2. Germline lookup yields CDR1 SGHAT and CDR2 FQNNGV. The CDR3 contains 19 residues. The V gene end was trimmed by 1 base and the J gene end by 5 bases; junction bases not matched to a gene: 16. CDR3 residues: CASSLVRGPASGFHNEQFF. In nucleotides, the CDR3 is TGTGCCAGCAGCTTAGTACGGGGTCCTGCTAGCGGGTTCCACAATGAGCAGTTCTTC.

This clone showed up just once. Other DNA sequences from this sample encode an identical CDR3 as well. The chain has TRBV10-3 and TRBJ1-4; D unresolved. Germline V gene data show CDR1 as ENHRY and CDR2 as SYGVKD. This CDR3 is 11 amino acids long. V was pared by 0 bases and J by 7 bases, with 0 bases between. The CDR3 DNA sequence: TGTGCCATCAGTGAGTCTGAAAAACTGTTTTTT. Residues: CAISESEKLFF.

This sequence joins TRBV30 and TRBJ1-1, with D perhaps matching TRBD1 (5 bases). Germline-derived CDR1 and CDR2 are GTSNPN and SVGIG (reference sequence). The V and J ends lost 1 base and 7 bases respectively, with 13 bases between them. The CDR3 runs 13 residues. CDR3 protein: CAWSARGDFEAFF. CDR3 DNA sequence: TGTGCCTGGAGTGCCCGGGGGGACTTTGAAGCTTTCTTT.

The chain combines TRBV6-1 with TRBJ1-2; D possibly corresponds to TRBD1 (6 bases). CDR3 length: 14 residues. V was shortened by 5 bases and J by 6 bases, with 16 bases between the two germline ends. CDR1 MNHNS and CDR2 SASEGT come from the germline V gene. Written as DNA, the CDR3 is TGTGCCAGCAGTTTAGGACAGCGGATCGATGGCTACACCTTC. This gives the protein CASSLGQRIDGYTF.

In this sample, this clone turned up once. The chain recombines TRBV19 with TRBJ2-1, with 9 bases that match TRBD2. In germline, CDR1 is LNHDA, CDR2 SQIVND (reference sequence). The CDR3 extends over 14 amino acids. Trimming cost V 3 bases and J 7 bases; bases outside gene matches: 4. The CDR3 here is CASSIGTSQNEQFF. CDR3 bases: TGTGCCAGTAGTATCGGGACTAGCCAGAATGAGCAGTTCTTC.

This rearrangement joins TRBV4-1 to TRBJ1-6; D unclear. V dropped 3 bases and J dropped 11 bases, with 14 bases sitting between them. Germline V gives CDR1 MGHRA, CDR2 YSYEKL. This CDR3 comprises 14 residues. The CDR3 DNA sequence: TGCGCCAGCAGCCAGATAGGGTGGGTGGCACCCCTCCACTTT. Translating gives CASSQIGWVAPLHF.

CDR3 bases: TGCGCCAGCAGGTCATCGGGGCAGGGGTCTAACACCGGGGAGCTGTTTTTT. Its protein is CASRSSGQGSNTGELFF. The chain joins TRBV5-1 to TRBJ2-2, with D possibly being TRBD1 (6 bases). The germline V gene has CDR1 SGHRS and CDR2 YFSETQ. V was shortened by 5 bases and J by 2 bases, with 19 bases between the two germline ends. The CDR3 runs to 17 residues.

The gene calls are TRBV7-2 and TRBJ2-4, with 11 positions matching TRBD2. CDR3 length: 19 residues. V was clipped by 2 bases and J by 0 bases; unmatched bases: 9. Germline CDR1 reads SGHTA; CDR2 reads FQGNSA. The CDR3 is CASSLPGIGLAGAKNIQYF. In nucleotides, the CDR3 is TGTGCCAGCAGCTTACCGGGAATTGGACTAGCGGGAGCCAAAAACATTCAGTACTTC. Variable domain in full (rest from reference TRBV7-2 and TRBJ2-4): GAGVSQSPSNKVTEKGKDVELRCDPISGHTALYWYRQSLGQGLEFLIYFQGNSAPDKSGLPSDRFSAERTGGSVSTLTIQRTQQEDSAVYLCASSLPGIGLAGAKNIQYFGAGTRLSVL.

The CDR3 region is CASSGRQGTYEQYF. For the CDR3, the DNA is TGTGCCAGCAGTGGGAGACAGGGGACCTACGAGCAGTACTTC. The gene calls are TRBV25-1 and TRBJ2-7, with TRBD1 identical over 8 bases. This CDR3 comprises 14 residues. Germline V CDR1 and CDR2: MGHDK, SYGVNS. V gave up 4 bases and J gave up 2 bases; unmatched junction bases: 4.

The rearrangement uses TRBV11-2 and TRBJ2-7; 7 bases are shared with TRBD2. The trim removed 4 bases at V and 1 base at J, leaving 10 bases unmatched. Per the germline V gene, CDR1 is SGHAT and CDR2 is FQNNGV. The CDR3 loop spans 16 amino acids. The CDR3 region is CASSSFVRTRSYEQYF. In DNA form, the CDR3 reads TGTGCCAGCAGCTCGTTTGTAAGGACTAGGTCCTACGAGCAGTACTTC.